Here is one TCR beta chain with its context. The source of the sample is a study of blood T cell repertoires in COVID-19. Whole-study context: Collection of acute and convalescent COVID-19 samples took place in the United States, Italy and Spain.

Authors' methods: Using reference gene primer amplification, nucleated cell counts were estimated. Here immunoSEQ multiplex PCR was the method, and the copy in TCRdb shows in-frame clones only, minus some. V, J and clone size derive from that table, while D and trimming were established from the DNA sequence. The table includes 100,000 to 150,000 clones, about 90% detected once. Germline V lookup: CDR1 SGHVS, CDR2 FQNEAQ. The V and J ends lost 5 bases and 4 bases, in that order; junction bases with no gene match: 18. The CDR3 contains 21 residues. Input material: peripheral blood. This chain uses TRBV7-8 with TRBJ2-1; 15 positions agree with TRBD2. The clonotype comes from a man aged 45 to 65 with COVID-19, enrolled during active disease. The CDR3 DNA follows: TGTGCCAGCAGCCGAATCCATACCGGGACTAGCGGGAGGTTGGAATACAATGAGCAGTTCTTC. It codes for CASSRIHTGTSGRLEYNEQFF.